Listed below are T cell receptor beta chains from one sample, sequenced in a study of cytomegalovirus exposure and HLA in healthy donors. Assay used: immunoSEQ multiplex PCR; TCRdb lists only in-frame clones, some missing. The sample has more than 85,000 clones; roughly an eighth are singletons. Material: PBMCs. The receptors were gathered from a man between 35 and 55 years old in good health and CMV-seropositive. The CDR3 runs from the conserved cysteine through the conserved F or W. D genes are given only for firm matches. Clone sizes are given selectively: once, few, many, or a class where the clone is expanded.

V	size	D	J	CDR3
TRBV4-1	few	TRBD1	TRBJ1-4	CASSPGTVANEKLFF
TRBV2	few	TRBD1	TRBJ1-5	CASDRGDQPQHF
TRBV5-1	-	TRBD2	TRBJ2-1	CASRLTSGSNEQFF
TRBV7-6	few	TRBD1	TRBJ2-7	CASSLVQGGGIPYEQYF
TRBV10-3	-	TRBD1	TRBJ1-4	CAISGQGGGEKLFF
TRBV5-1	-	-	TRBJ2-5	CASSAGTTQETQYF
TRBV11-2	-	TRBD2	TRBJ2-7	CASSLTSGAYEQYF
TRBV5-1	few	TRBD2	TRBJ2-7	CASSWEGGSYEQYF
TRBV6-5	few	-	TRBJ1-2	CASTRGEYDGYTF
TRBV29-1	few	-	TRBJ2-6	CSVGNLWPPGATLLTF
TRBV13	-	-	TRBJ1-1	CASSFYPRGGTEAFF
TRBV27	-	TRBD1	TRBJ1-5	CASSLTGVDGNQPQHF
TRBV5-6	few	-	TRBJ1-2	CASSLSPRTDHGYTF
TRBV10-2	-	-	TRBJ2-5	CASRVGQQETQYF
TRBV5-1	-	TRBD2	TRBJ2-5	CASSWSGSRDQETQYF
TRBV11-2	few	-	TRBJ1-4	CASSPSRIGSTLSGEKLFF
TRBV29-1	few	TRBD2	TRBJ2-5	CSVRGGTETQYF
TRBV7-2	-	TRBD1	TRBJ1-1	CASSWGQVEAFF
TRBV27	-	TRBD1	TRBJ2-1	CASSFLDRDNEQFF
TRBV5-6	few	-	TRBJ2-1	CASSLKLGSGQFF
TRBV5-1	few	TRBD1	TRBJ1-2	CASSSTGTGFNNYGYTF
TRBV5-4	-	TRBD2	TRBJ2-1	CASSLVAGSYNEQFF
TRBV27	-	TRBD1	TRBJ2-2	CASSLWTGNTGELFF
TRBV13	few	TRBD1	TRBJ1-5	CASSEQGQPQHF
TRBV10-3	few	TRBD1	TRBJ1-2	CAISDSGTGDYGYTF
TRBV2	few	-	TRBJ2-1	CASSTAGEQFF
TRBV5-5	-	TRBD2	TRBJ2-2	CASSTGTMNTGELFF
TRBV5-1	few	-	TRBJ2-5	CASSLGAPETQYF
TRBV28	few	-	TRBJ2-7	CASRRPGSYEQYF
TRBV28	few	-	TRBJ1-2	CASSFGGYGYTF
TRBV5-1	few	TRBD2	TRBJ2-2	CASKGLENTGELFF
TRBV6-6	-	-	TRBJ2-2	CASRQAGVDTGELFF
TRBV5-1	-	-	TRBJ2-5	CASMVLGGQETQYF
TRBV6-1	once	-	TRBJ2-3	CASSLHGRGTDTQYF
TRBV5-1	-	TRBD1	TRBJ1-1	CASGHPGQGYTEAFF
TRBV7-2	-	-	TRBJ2-3	CASSLSPRPGGTQYF
TRBV29-1	few	TRBD1	TRBJ1-5	CSAKTGYNRPQHF
TRBV19	-	TRBD2	TRBJ2-5	CASSIPGGQLETQYF
TRBV6-6	few	TRBD2	TRBJ2-1	CASRTTGLASGNEQFF
TRBV18	-	TRBD2	TRBJ2-3	CASSHNLGGPGEDTQYF
TRBV7-9	few	-	TRBJ2-4	CASSFPQAVGAKNIQYF
TRBV19	few	TRBD2	TRBJ2-3	CASSIGTSGSVLDTQYF
TRBV7-8	-	TRBD1	TRBJ1-1	CASSATGVITEAFF
TRBV6-1	few	TRBD1	TRBJ2-5	CASSGGTGSGETQYF
TRBV7-8	few	-	TRBJ2-3	CASSTGLTSTDTQYF
TRBV7-2	-	-	TRBJ2-1	CASSLRAGSGNEQFF
TRBV5-4	-	TRBD2	TRBJ2-5	CASSLEPGLAPSAQYF
TRBV29-1	-	-	TRBJ2-6	CSVYRDVDSGANVLTF
TRBV19	-	-	TRBJ2-2	CASTLGGALTGELFF
TRBV27	-	TRBD2	TRBJ2-7	CASNPGGLAGVRGQYF
TRBV2	-	-	TRBJ1-2	CASSDTVQGYYGYTF
TRBV18	-	TRBD2	TRBJ2-7	CASSRIAGDPHEQYF
TRBV6-1	-	-	TRBJ2-2	CASIQGRSTGELFF
TRBV28	few	TRBD1	TRBJ2-4	CASSYPLPGQPLLAKNIQYF
TRBV18	-	TRBD1	TRBJ1-4	CASSRTGSATNEKLFF
TRBV6-5	few	-	TRBJ2-1	CASRRQINGEQFF
TRBV7-5	-	-	TRBJ1-1	CARSLIGGTEAFF
TRBV6-5	-	TRBD2	TRBJ2-5	CASSPFSGEETQYF
TRBV5-1	few	TRBD2	TRBJ2-3	CASSLEGLADSTDTQYF